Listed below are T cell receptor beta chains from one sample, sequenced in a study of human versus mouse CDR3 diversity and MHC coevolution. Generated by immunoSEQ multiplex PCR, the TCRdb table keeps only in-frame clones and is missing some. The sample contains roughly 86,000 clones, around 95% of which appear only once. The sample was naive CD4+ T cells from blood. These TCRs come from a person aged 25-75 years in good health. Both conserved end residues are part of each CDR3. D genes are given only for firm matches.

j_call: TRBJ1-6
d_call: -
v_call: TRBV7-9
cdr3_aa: CASSPSGNSPLHF

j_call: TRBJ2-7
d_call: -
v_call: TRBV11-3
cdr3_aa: CASSSTQGTDEQYF

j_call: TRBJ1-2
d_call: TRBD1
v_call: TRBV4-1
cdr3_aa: CASSQSRSGGIDGYTF

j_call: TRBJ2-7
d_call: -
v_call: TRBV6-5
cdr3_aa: CASSSVSGRGDEQYF

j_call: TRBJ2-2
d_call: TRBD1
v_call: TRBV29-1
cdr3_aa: CSVAAGTGINTGELFF

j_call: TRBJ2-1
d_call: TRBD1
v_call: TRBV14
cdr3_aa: CATTAKGGTGAFNEQFF

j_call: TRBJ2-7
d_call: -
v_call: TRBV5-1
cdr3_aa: CASSPLGDSYEQYF

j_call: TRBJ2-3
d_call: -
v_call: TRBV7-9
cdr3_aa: CASSDFTTDTQYF

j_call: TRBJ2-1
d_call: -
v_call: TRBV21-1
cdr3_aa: CASSQGGASNEQFF

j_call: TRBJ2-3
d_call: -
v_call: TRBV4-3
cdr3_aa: CASSQVLGQSNPDTQYF

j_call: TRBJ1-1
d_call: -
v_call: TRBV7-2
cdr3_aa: CASSDRGAPRDTEAFF

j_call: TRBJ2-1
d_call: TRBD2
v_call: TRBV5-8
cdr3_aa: CASSLGLAGYNEQFF

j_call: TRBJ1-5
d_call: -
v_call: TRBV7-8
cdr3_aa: CASSQKRRGLGNQPQHF

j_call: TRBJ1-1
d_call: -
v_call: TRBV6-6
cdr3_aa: CASSYGKGVLEAFF

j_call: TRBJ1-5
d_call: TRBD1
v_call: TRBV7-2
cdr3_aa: CASSLGYRGEQPQHF

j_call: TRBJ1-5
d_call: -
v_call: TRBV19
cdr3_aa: CAVREPNQPQHF

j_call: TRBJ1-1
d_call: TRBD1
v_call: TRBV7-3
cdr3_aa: CASSFRGLTEAFF

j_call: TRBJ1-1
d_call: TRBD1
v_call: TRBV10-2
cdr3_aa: CASRADRENTEAFF

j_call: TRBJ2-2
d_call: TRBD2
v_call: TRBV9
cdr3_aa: CASSVVPSGHTGELFF

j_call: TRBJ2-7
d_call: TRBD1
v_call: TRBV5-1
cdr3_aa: CASSRLTGQGSYEQYF

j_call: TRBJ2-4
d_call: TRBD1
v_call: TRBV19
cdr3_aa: CASSSQGTGRNQYF

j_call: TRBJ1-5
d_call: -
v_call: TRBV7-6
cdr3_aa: CASSLYSYGNQPQHF

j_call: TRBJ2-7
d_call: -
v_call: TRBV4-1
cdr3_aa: CASSQAEGPLYEQYF

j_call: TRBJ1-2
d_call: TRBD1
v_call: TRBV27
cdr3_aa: CASSLQAGGNYGYTF

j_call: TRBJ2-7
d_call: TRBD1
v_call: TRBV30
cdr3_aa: CAWREQGKDYEQYF

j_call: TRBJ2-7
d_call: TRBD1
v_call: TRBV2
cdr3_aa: CASSDSGQGHYEQYF

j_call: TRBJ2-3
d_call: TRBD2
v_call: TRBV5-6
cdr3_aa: CASSLSLAGGYTQYF

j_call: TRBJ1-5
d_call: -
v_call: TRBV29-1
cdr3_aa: CSVQLTGDQPQHF